This T cell receptor (beta chain) is from a study of OX40 agonist ivuxolimab in advanced cancers. The overall study: Patients received intravenous ivuxolimab every 2 weeks at 0.01 to 10 mg/kg. A male proportion of 82.7% was recorded, with mean age around 55 years and range roughly 23 to 79. Broader study findings: Certain nonresponding patients likewise had low normalized T-cell clonal expansion.

A word on this clone: Its target is not known.

Cycle 7 day 1, cycle 4 day 1, and baseline were the timepoints at which blood was sampled. Sequencing used immunoSEQ multiplex PCR; TCRdb keeps in-frame clones, though not all of them. This sample carries approximately 62,000 clones, 92% of them seen once, and the ten largest clones take 10% to 15%. Germline assignment: CDR1 SGHAT and CDR2 FQNNGV. This CDR3 spans 15 amino acids. The V end was cut by 6 bases, the J end by 0 bases, with 15 bases between. This sequence originates from an adult with an advanced solid tumor such as melanoma, head and neck, liver or kidney cancer. The sample consisted of CD4+ or CD8+ T cells sorted from blood, taken in a trial of the OX40 agonist ivuxolimab. The chain links TRBV11-2 to TRBJ2-7, with TRBD1 as a possible D gene (6 bases). The CDR3 loop is CASSWDSGVSYEQYF. In DNA form, the CDR3 reads TGTGCCAGCAGTTGGGATTCAGGGGTCTCCTACGAGCAGTACTTC.